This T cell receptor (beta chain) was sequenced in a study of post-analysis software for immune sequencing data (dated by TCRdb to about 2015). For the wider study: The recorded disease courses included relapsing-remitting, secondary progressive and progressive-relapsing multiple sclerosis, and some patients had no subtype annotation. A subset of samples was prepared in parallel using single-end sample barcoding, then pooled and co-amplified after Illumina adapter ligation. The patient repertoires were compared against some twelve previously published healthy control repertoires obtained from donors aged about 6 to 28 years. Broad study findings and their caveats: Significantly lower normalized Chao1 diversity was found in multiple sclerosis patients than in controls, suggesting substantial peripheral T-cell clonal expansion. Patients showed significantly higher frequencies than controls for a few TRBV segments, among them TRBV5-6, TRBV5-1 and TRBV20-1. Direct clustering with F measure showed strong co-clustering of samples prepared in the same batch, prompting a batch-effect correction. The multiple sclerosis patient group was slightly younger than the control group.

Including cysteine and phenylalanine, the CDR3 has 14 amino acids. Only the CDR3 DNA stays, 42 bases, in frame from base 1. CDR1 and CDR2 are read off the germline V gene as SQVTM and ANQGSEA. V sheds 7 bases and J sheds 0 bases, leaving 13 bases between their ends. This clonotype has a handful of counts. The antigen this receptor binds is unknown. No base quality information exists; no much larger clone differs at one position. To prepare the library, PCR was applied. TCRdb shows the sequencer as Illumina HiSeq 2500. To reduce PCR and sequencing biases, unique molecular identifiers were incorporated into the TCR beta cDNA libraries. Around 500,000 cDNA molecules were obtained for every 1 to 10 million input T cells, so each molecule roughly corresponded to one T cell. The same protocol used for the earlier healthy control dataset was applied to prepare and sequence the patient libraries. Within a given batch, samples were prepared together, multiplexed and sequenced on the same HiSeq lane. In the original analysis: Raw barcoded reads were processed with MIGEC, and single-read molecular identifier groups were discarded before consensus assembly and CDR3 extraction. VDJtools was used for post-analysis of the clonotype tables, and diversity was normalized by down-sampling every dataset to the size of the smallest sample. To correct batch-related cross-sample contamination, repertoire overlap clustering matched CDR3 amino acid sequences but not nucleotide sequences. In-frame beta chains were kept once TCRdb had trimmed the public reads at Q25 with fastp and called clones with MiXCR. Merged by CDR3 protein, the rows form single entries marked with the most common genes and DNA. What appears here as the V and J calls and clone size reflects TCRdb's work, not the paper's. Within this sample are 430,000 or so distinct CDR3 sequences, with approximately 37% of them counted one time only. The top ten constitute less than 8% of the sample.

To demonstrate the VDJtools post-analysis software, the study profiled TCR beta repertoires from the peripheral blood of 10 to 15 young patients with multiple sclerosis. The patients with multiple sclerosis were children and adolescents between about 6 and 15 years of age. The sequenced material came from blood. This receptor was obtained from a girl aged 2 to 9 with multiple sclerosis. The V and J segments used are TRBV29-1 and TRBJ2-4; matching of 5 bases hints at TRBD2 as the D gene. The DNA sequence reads TGCAGCGCTATACCGGGAACAGCCAAAAACATTCAGTACTTC. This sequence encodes CSAIPGTAKNIQYF.